This passage covers 15 T cell receptor beta chains from one sample sequenced in a study of blood T cells in healthy people across ages. Combining a sample-barcoded 5' primer with a J-beta primer mix, a second PCR ran for 7 to 11 cycles. A single record per CDR3 protein comes from TCRdb applying MiXCR to the 5' RACE reads. The table records 1.2 million to 1.5 million distinct CDR3 sequences, 45% to 70% of them present only once. Sequencing was done on a sample of blood. These receptors originate from a man aged 18 to 29 in good health.

This clonotype was found once. The V gene is TRBV12-3 or TRBV12-4, the J gene TRBJ2-1; 15 bases align to TRBD2. CDR3 length: 18 residues. After removal of 6 bases from V and 7 bases from J, the junction contained 13 bases not matched to a gene. CDR3 region: CASSLLGLAGGPGNEQFF. The DNA of the CDR3 is TGTGCCAGCAGCCTCCTAGGACTAGCGGGGGGGCCAGGAAATGAGCAGTTCTTC.

J is TRBJ2-3 and V is TRBV4-1; D may be TRBD2 (5 bases). This CDR3 comprises 16 residues. V dropped 2 bases and J dropped 4 bases, with 16 bases sitting between them. Looked up from germline, CDR1 is MGHRA and CDR2 is YSYEKL. The CDR3 here is CASSQPRLGSADTQYF. DNA for the CDR3: TGCGCCAGCAGCCAACCTCGCCTTGGGAGCGCAGATACGCAGTATTTT.

This clonotype was counted only a few times. The chain employs TRBV4-1 and TRBJ1-4; D is uncertain. The germline V gene has CDR1 MGHRA and CDR2 YSYEKL. The CDR3 totals 15 residues. The V gene lost 5 bases and the J gene lost 0 bases, with 10 bases spanning the gap. CDR3 amino acids: CASSAEGATNEKLFF. The CDR3 DNA reads as TGCGCCAGCAGCGCCGAAGGTGCAACTAATGAAAAACTGTTTTTT.

The chain is built from TRBV7-9 and TRBJ2-2, with 7 bases lining up with TRBD2. The CDR3 runs 15 residues. Per the germline V gene, CDR1 is SEHNR and CDR2 is FQNEAQ (reference sequence). Trimming removed 5 bases from V and 4 bases from J; junction bases left unmatched: 7. CDR3 residues: CASSPDGGSTGELFF. Written as DNA, the CDR3 is TGTGCCAGCAGCCCAGACGGGGGGAGCACCGGGGAGCTGTTTTTT.

The chain combines TRBV4-3 with TRBJ1-5; 11 nucleotides agree with TRBD1. This CDR3 comprises 15 residues. V trimming: 5 bases; J trimming: 7 bases; junction bases outside the gene matches: 7. CDR1 and CDR2 (germline): LGHNA, YSLEER. The CDR3 sequence is CASSKDRGRGQPQHF. In nucleotides, the CDR3 is TGCGCCAGCAGCAAGGACAGGGGGCGAGGCCAGCCCCAGCATTTT.

Only one count was recorded for this clonotype. The CDR3: CASSEIWGTNQPQHF. CDR3 sequence (DNA): TGTGCCAGCAGTGAAATATGGGGCACCAATCAGCCCCAGCATTTT. The gene calls are TRBV6-1 and TRBJ1-5; TRBD1 is a possible D gene (5 bases). V dropped 2 bases and J dropped 3 bases, with 11 bases sitting between them. The germline V gene encodes CDR1 MNHNS and CDR2 SASEGT. The CDR3 runs to 15 residues.

J is TRBJ2-3 and V is TRBV12-3 or TRBV12-4, with 12 bases lining up with TRBD2. J lost 2 bases, V lost 6 bases, and 9 bases had no gene match. The CDR3 length is 17 residues. The CDR3 sequence is CASRASGGASFTDTQYF. CDR3 coding DNA: TGTGCCAGCAGAGCTAGCGGGGGGGCTTCATTCACAGATACGCAGTATTTT.

This chain links TRBV6-5 with TRBJ1-1, with D possibly TRBD1 on 5 matching bases. The CDR3 has 14 residues. Trimming removed 5 bases at V and 1 base at J, with 11 bases between. Germline V gene sequence: CDR1 MNHEY, CDR2 SVGAGI. The CDR3 sequence is CASSVIGGNTEAFF. The DNA for the CDR3 is TGTGCCAGCAGTGTGATTGGGGGGAACACTGAAGCTTTCTTT.

The chain couples TRBV27 to TRBJ2-7; 7 positions match TRBD2. CDR1 MNHEY and CDR2 SMNVEV come from the germline V gene (reference sequence). The CDR3 loop spans 11 amino acids. V dropped 8 bases and J dropped 6; count of bases not matched to a gene: 4. CDR3 sequence reads: CASRDYSEQYF. CDR3 bases: TGTGCCAGCCGGGACTACTCCGAGCAGTACTTC.

The chain links TRBV6-1 to TRBJ1-6; TRBD1 agrees at 9 bases. The CDR3 length is 18 residues. Germline trimming cut 7 bases from V and 0 bases from J; bases unmatched to any gene: 10. CDR1 and CDR2 (germline): MNHNS, SASEGT. The CDR3 sequence is CASTRDGQGSSYNSPLHF. The CDR3 region has the DNA TGTGCCAGCACTCGGGACGGACAGGGGAGCTCCTATAATTCACCCCTCCACTTT.

The rearrangement links TRBV20-1 to TRBJ2-5, with 7 positions matching TRBD1. Trimming took 7 bases from V and 11 from J; bases not matched to a gene: 19. CDR3 length equals 14 residues. Germline CDR1 reads DFQATT; CDR2 reads SNEGSKA (reference sequence). In nucleotides, the CDR3 is TGCAGTGTCACTTCGCCAACAGGGGACCATGAGCAGTACTTC. It yields the protein CSVTSPTGDHEQYF.

The chain couples TRBV29-1 to TRBJ2-1; possibly TRBD1 or TRBD2 for D (5 bases each). CDR3 length: 11 amino acids. Germline loops: CDR1 SQVTM, CDR2 ANQGSEA. Trimming took off 8 bases at V and 9 bases at J, with 14 bases between the two ends. Written as DNA, the CDR3 is TGCAGCCCCGTCCGGGGCAGTGAGCAGTTCTTC. Encoded protein: CSPVRGSEQFF.

Only a few counts were recorded for this clonotype. This chain uses TRBV27 with TRBJ2-5, with D possibly being TRBD1 or TRBD2 (5 bases each). The J call may be wrong; the DNA end is better matched by TRBJ2-4. Germline CDR1 MNHEY, CDR2 SMNVEV (reference sequence). The CDR3 contains 15 residues. Written as DNA, the CDR3 is TGTGCCAGCAGAAGAAAGTTGGCAGGGCGGGACATTCAGTACTTC. This sequence encodes CASRRKLAGRDIQYF.

V and J are TRBV6-2 or TRBV6-3 and TRBJ1-5; D unclear. Trimming took 3 bases from V and 2 from J, leaving 20 bases between them. The CDR3 has 18 residues. Germline CDR1 is MNHEY and CDR2 is SVGEGT. The CDR3, as DNA: TGTGCCAGCAGTTATAATTCGGGCCAGCAGGTGGGCAATCAGCCCCAGCATTTT. Translating it yields CASSYNSGQQVGNQPQHF.

The chain couples TRBV20-1 to TRBJ2-1, with 7 bases lining up with TRBD2. CDR1 DFQATT and CDR2 SNEGSKA come from the germline V gene (reference sequence). The CDR3 is made up of 16 amino acids. J was trimmed by 9 bases and V by 4 bases; bases with no gene match: 18. The CDR3 loop is CSATNLRGEIGGEQFF. In DNA, the CDR3 is TGCAGTGCTACGAACCTACGGGGGGAGATTGGCGGTGAGCAGTTCTTC.